This TCR beta chain emerged from a study of blood T cell repertoires in COVID-19. The overall study: Samples representing acute and convalescent COVID-19 were sourced from the United States, Italy and Spain. T cells, B-cell-depleted T cells, or PBMCs supplied cDNA or gDNA.

In the study's own analysis: Reference gene primer amplification in the assay estimated nucleated cell counts. The assay was immunoSEQ multiplex PCR, and TCRdb's table has in-frame clones only and misses some. D and trimming come from the DNA, and the V and J calls and clone size come from that table. The sample holds fewer than 75,000 clones, around 86% seen once. V gave up 4 bases and J gave up 1 base, with 16 bases separating them. The germline V gene has CDR1 MNHEY and CDR2 SVGEGT. The CDR3 consists of 16 residues. The V call is TRBV6-2 or TRBV6-3, the J call TRBJ1-1, with D possibly TRBD1 on 6 matching bases. The sample consisted of peripheral blood. This TCR derives from a man aged 45-60 years with active COVID-19. CDR3 sequence: CASSSLPGGGNTEAFF. The CDR3, as DNA: TGTGCCAGCAGTTCACTACCGGGAGGGGGGAACACTGAAGCTTTCTTT.